These 19 T cell receptor beta chains came from one sample sequenced in a study of blood T cell repertoires in COVID-19. Sequencing used immunoSEQ multiplex PCR; TCRdb keeps in-frame clones, though not all of them. The sample lists some 300,000 clones, around 81% seen once, with 4.1% in the top ten. The specimen sequenced was peripheral blood. These receptor sequences come from a woman in her fifties or sixties with active or convalescent COVID-19.

CDR3 nucleotides: TGTGCCAGCAGCTCCCTAGCGGGAGGGCCAGATACGCAGTATTTT. Encoded protein: CASSSLAGGPDTQYF. The chain uses TRBV5-4 and TRBJ2-3; 12 bases are a match to TRBD2. This CDR3 is 15 amino acids long. V gave up 3 bases and J gave up 4 bases; unmatched junction bases: 3. The germline V gene has CDR1 SGHNT and CDR2 YYREEE (reference sequence).

The chain combines TRBV2 with TRBJ1-2; D might be TRBD1 (5 bases). Trimming took off 0 bases at V and 7 bases at J, with 12 bases between the two ends. This CDR3 contains 14 residues. Germline V gives CDR1 SNHLY, CDR2 FYNNEI. The CDR3 bases are TGTGCCAGCAGTGAAGCAAAAGGGGTTGCTGGCTACACCTTC. It encodes CASSEAKGVAGYTF.

The chain employs TRBV7-8 and TRBJ2-7; 10 bases agree with TRBD2. Germline trimming cut 6 bases from V and 7 bases from J; bases unmatched to any gene: 9. The germline CDR1 and CDR2 sequences are SGHVS and FQNEAQ. The CDR3 runs to 14 residues. The CDR3 DNA follows: TGTGCCAGCAGACGGACTAGCGGCGACGGGGAGCAGTACTTC. It encodes CASRRTSGDGEQYF.

The V and J genes are TRBV18 and TRBJ1-2, with 12 bases lining up with TRBD1. The CDR3 length is 16 residues. Germline V lookup: CDR1 KGHSH, CDR2 LQKENI. Losses at the gene ends were 3 bases for V and 4 bases for J; bases not matched to a gene: 6. The chain's CDR3 is CASSPRGTGGGYGYTF. CDR3 sequence (DNA): TGTGCCAGCTCACCCCGCGGGACAGGGGGCGGCTATGGCTACACCTTC.

V and J are TRBV10-2 and TRBJ2-1; 8 bases are shared with TRBD2. The CDR3 sequence is 13 residues long. Germline V gives CDR1 WSHSY, CDR2 SAAADI. The V segment lost 4 bases and the J segment 9 bases; nucleotides outside the gene matches: 5. CDR3 protein: CASSGSGKGEQFF. The DNA of the CDR3 is TGCGCCAGCAGTGGTAGCGGGAAGGGTGAGCAGTTCTTC.

The CDR3: CASSRDRGPYNEQFF. The DNA for the CDR3 is TGTGCCAGCTCCCGGGACAGGGGTCCCTACAATGAGCAGTTCTTC. The chain couples TRBV18 to TRBJ2-1; 10 bases are shared with TRBD1. Germline lookup yields CDR1 KGHSH and CDR2 LQKENI. CDR3 length: 15 amino acids. Trimming cost V 6 bases and J 2 bases; bases outside gene matches: 4.

The sample holds a few counts of this clone. The chain recombines TRBV19 with TRBJ1-6, with 7 bases that match TRBD1. The CDR3 consists of 17 residues. J gave up 6 bases and V 5 bases, and 13 bases lay outside the gene matches. CDR1 and CDR2 from the germline V gene are LNHDA and SQIVND (reference sequence). CDR3: CASSPRQGRLSNSPLHF. The DNA for the CDR3 is TGTGCCAGTAGTCCACGACAGGGCCGCTTGAGTAATTCACCCCTCCACTTT. Complete variable domain (other parts from reference TRBV19 and TRBJ1-6): DGGITQSPKYLFRKEGQNVTLSCEQNLNHDAMYWYRQDPGQGLRLIYYSQIVNDFQKGDIAEGYSVSREKKESFPLTVTSAQKNPTAFYLCASSPRQGRLSNSPLHFGNGTRLTVT.

The V call is TRBV19, the J call TRBJ2-6; D is unclear. The CDR3 is 16 amino acids. The V end was cut by 2 bases, the J end by 1 base, with 9 bases between. The V gene's germline CDR1 is LNHDA and CDR2 SQIVND (reference sequence). CDR3 residues: CASSIRQGSGANVLTF. CDR3 in DNA: TGTGCCAGTAGTATACGACAAGGATCTGGGGCCAACGTCCTGACTTTC. Filled out from reference TRBV19 and TRBJ2-6, the complete variable domain reads DGGITQSPKYLFRKEGQNVTLSCEQNLNHDAMYWYRQDPGQGLRLIYYSQIVNDFQKGDIAEGYSVSREKKESFPLTVTSAQKNPTAFYLCASSIRQGSGANVLTFGAGSRLTVL.

The chain joins TRBV4-2 to TRBJ2-7; 7 bases align to TRBD2. Per germline, CDR1 LGHNA and CDR2 YNFKEQ. The length of the CDR3 is 16 residues. Trimming cost V 4 bases and J 1 base; bases outside gene matches: 10. The CDR3: CASSPAPSGLSYEQYF. The CDR3 DNA reads as TGTGCCAGCAGCCCCGCCCCTAGCGGCTTGTCCTACGAGCAGTACTTC.

This chain uses TRBV3-1 (or the pseudogene TRBV3-2) with TRBJ2-7, with TRBD2 matching 7 bases. The CDR3 is 15 amino acids. Trimming took 4 bases from V and 3 from J; bases not matched to a gene: 9. Germline V gene lookup returns CDR1 LGHDT and CDR2 YNNKEL (reference sequence). This CDR3 reads CASSRLRGRGYEQYF. DNA of the CDR3: TGTGCCAGCAGCCGCTTACGTGGGAGGGGCTACGAGCAGTACTTC.

The chain has TRBV5-1 and TRBJ2-7; D may be TRBD1 (6 bases). Germline V lookup: CDR1 SGHRS, CDR2 YFSETQ. V was shortened by 5 bases and J by 4 bases, with 19 bases between the two germline ends. The CDR3 runs to 15 residues. The CDR3 DNA follows: TGCGCCAGCAGAACAGGGTCCGTCGGGGTATACGAGCAGTACTTC. As protein: CASRTGSVGVYEQYF.

The chain carries TRBV2 and TRBJ1-5, with D unclear. The CDR3 loop spans 13 amino acids. Per germline, CDR1 SNHLY and CDR2 FYNNEI. V lost 7 bases to trimming and J lost 4 bases, with 11 bases between them. Here the CDR3 DNA reads TGTGCCAGCAAGATGGAAGCGAATCAGCCCCAGCATTTT. It yields the protein CASKMEANQPQHF.

The chain combines TRBV6-1 with TRBJ2-7; TRBD2 matches 14 bases. V was clipped by 1 base and J by 0 bases; unmatched bases: 5. The germline CDR1 and CDR2 sequences are MNHNS and SASEGT. This CDR3 comprises 18 residues. The CDR3 bases are TGTGCCAGCAGTGAAGGACTAGCGGGGGGGATTGACTCCTACGAGCAGTACTTC. This codes for CASSEGLAGGIDSYEQYF.

V and J are TRBV5-3 and TRBJ1-5; a weak D match, TRBD1 (5 bases). TRBV5-3 counts as an open reading frame of uncertain function. Trimming stripped 4 bases from V and 0 bases from J, with 17 bases between. CDR3 length: 17 residues. CDR3 nucleotide sequence: TGTGCCAGAAGCCTATCTTGTGCGGGGGATAGCAATCAGCCCCAGCATTTT. Translation: CARSLSCAGDSNQPQHF.

The chain combines TRBV19 with TRBJ1-5; 10 bases align to TRBD1. CDR3 size: 14 residues. Germline values: CDR1 LNHDA, CDR2 SQIVND (reference sequence). With 5 bases clipped from V and 6 bases from J, the junction kept 4 bases outside the gene matches. The CDR3 region is CASSGDRGIQPQHF. The CDR3 DNA is TGTGCCAGTAGTGGGGACAGGGGAATTCAGCCCCAGCATTTT.

This chain connects TRBV27 to TRBJ1-5; tentative D call: TRBD1 (5 bases). The CDR3 contains 15 residues. The germline V and J ends were trimmed by 10 bases and 2 bases, with 18 bases remaining between them. Germline V CDR1 and CDR2: MNHEY, SMNVEV (reference sequence). The chain's CDR3 is CANPRQGKGNQPQHF. For the CDR3, the DNA is TGTGCCAATCCGAGGCAGGGAAAGGGCAATCAGCCCCAGCATTTT.

This chain joins TRBV4-2 and TRBJ1-2, with D possibly matching TRBD1 (5 bases). Germline V lookup: CDR1 LGHNA, CDR2 YNFKEQ. The germline V and J ends were trimmed by 1 base and 6 bases, with 21 bases remaining between them. CDR3 length: 17 amino acids. The CDR3 here is CASSQAPRGGGGNGYTF. The CDR3 DNA reads TGTGCCAGCAGCCAAGCCCCCCGGGGGGGTGGTGGGAATGGCTACACCTTC.

The CDR3 protein is CASSPGGALETDTQYF. The CDR3 DNA follows: TGTGCCAGCAGCCCCGGAGGGGCGTTGGAAACAGATACGCAGTATTTT. The J gene is TRBJ2-3, the V gene TRBV5-4; D might be TRBD2 (6 bases). This CDR3 comprises 16 residues. Germline assignment: CDR1 SGHNT and CDR2 YYREEE (reference sequence). The germline V and J ends were trimmed by 4 bases and 3 bases, with 18 bases remaining between them.

The CDR3 nucleotides read TGCGCCAGCAGCCCCCTAGCGCCGGGGCCCACAGATACGCAGTATTTT. Translating gives CASSPLAPGPTDTQYF. The chain couples TRBV5-1 to TRBJ2-3; perhaps TRBD2 as D (6 bases). The CDR3 runs to 16 residues. Trimming pared 4 bases from V and 2 bases from J, leaving 17 bases between. In germline, CDR1 is SGHRS, CDR2 YFSETQ.